The entry below gives a single TCR beta chain sequence along with its context. The assay ran at deep level. The table came from immunoSEQ multiplex PCR; TCRdb's copy has only in-frame clones and leaves some out. This sample has hundreds of thousands of clones, with around 79% found just once. Germline V gene sequence: CDR1 SGHVS, CDR2 FQNEAQ. Trimming took 5 bases from V and 4 from J, leaving 15 bases between them. This CDR3 spans 15 amino acids. This sample stems from a study of shared clonotypes between healthy human individuals. In the study overall: The cohort comprised a couple of women and a few men. Their ages spanned 18 to 49 years.

The V and J genes are TRBV7-8 and TRBJ2-1; a possible D gene is TRBD2 (6 bases). The sequence derives from a woman aged 40 to 50 in good health. Some clones in this sample may be carry-over from other donors' samples. The sequencing sample was made of PBMCs. The CDR3 DNA sequence: TGTGCCAGCAGCCCCCTAGCGTCCGTTTACAATGAGCAGTTCTTC. It specifies CASSPLASVYNEQFF.